A single sample is the source of the 17 T cell receptor beta chains below, sequenced in a study of blood T cell repertoires in COVID-19. The table came from immunoSEQ multiplex PCR; TCRdb's copy has only in-frame clones and leaves some out. The sample yields 200,000 to 250,000 clones, approximately 80% seen once. The sample comprised peripheral blood. Receptors were obtained from a woman aged 70 to 79 with acute or convalescent COVID-19.

The genes are TRBV28 and TRBJ1-6; TRBD1 might be the D (5 bases). Germline CDR1 MDHEN, CDR2 SYDVKM. V was clipped by 5 bases and J by 7 bases, with 15 bases between them. There are 15 residues in the CDR3. The chain's CDR3 is CASSPLNRRNSPLHF. The CDR3 nucleotides read TGTGCCAGCAGTCCGCTGAACAGGAGAAATTCACCCCTCCACTTT.

In the case of this clone: This same CDR3 is encoded by further DNA sequences in the sample. The V and J genes are TRBV7-2 and TRBJ1-3, with 7 bases aligning to TRBD1. CDR1 is SGHTA and CDR2 is FQGNSA in the germline V gene. J gave up 0 bases and V 3 bases, and 2 bases lay outside the gene matches. The CDR3 has 15 amino acids. CDR3 coding DNA: TGTGCCAGCAGCTTGGCAGGGGGCTCTGGAAACACCATATATTTT. Its protein product is CASSLAGGSGNTIYF. The full variable domain, rest sourced from reference TRBV7-2 and TRBJ1-3, is GAGVSQSPSNKVTEKGKDVELRCDPISGHTALYWYRQSLGQGLEFLIYFQGNSAPDKSGLPSDRFSAERTGGSVSTLTIQRTQQEDSAVYLCASSLAGGSGNTIYFGEGSWLTVV.

The chain links TRBV10-1 to TRBJ2-1, with 8 bases identical to TRBD2. Germline CDR1 reads WNHNN; CDR2 reads SYGVQD (reference sequence). The junction had 14 bases not matched to a gene; V was cut back by 5 bases and J by 8 bases. This CDR3 is 16 amino acids long. The CDR3 DNA sequence: TGCGCCAGCAGTCCCGTCCGCGGGACTAGGCCTGATGAGCAGTTCTTC. As protein: CASSPVRGTRPDEQFF.

This clone was seen a single time. This same CDR3 is encoded by further DNA sequences in the sample. The chain recombines TRBV3-1 (or the pseudogene TRBV3-2) with TRBJ1-1, with unresolved D. This CDR3 is built from 14 residues. V shed 1 base and J shed 1 base, with 7 bases lying between them. Germline V gene data show CDR1 as LGHDT and CDR2 as YNNKEL (reference sequence). The CDR3 sequence is CASSQGAGNTEAFF. DNA for the CDR3: TGTGCCAGCAGCCAAGGCGCGGGGAACACTGAAGCTTTCTTT.

This sequence joins TRBV6-2 or TRBV6-3 and TRBJ1-5; a weak D match, TRBD1 (5 bases). Trimming stripped 2 bases from V and 1 base from J, with 9 bases between. The CDR3 is made up of 15 amino acids. CDR1 is MNHEY, CDR2 SVGEGT, per germline. The CDR3, as DNA: TGTGCCAGCAGTTACGGGGCGGGGAGCAATCAGCCCCAGCATTTT. This codes for CASSYGAGSNQPQHF.

The gene calls are TRBV7-2 and TRBJ1-5; D possibly corresponds to TRBD1 (5 bases). Germline CDR1 SGHTA, CDR2 FQGNSA. The CDR3 consists of 13 residues. V lost 3 bases and J 6 bases, leaving 9 bases between the germline ends. DNA of the CDR3: TGTGCCAGCAGCTTGAATAGGGGTCAGCCCCAGCATTTT. Encoded protein: CASSLNRGQPQHF.

V is TRBV5-1 and J is TRBJ1-1; 9 bases line up with TRBD1. From germline, CDR1 is SGHRS and CDR2 YFSETQ. V shed 2 bases and J 6 bases; nucleotides not matched to a gene: 8. The CDR3 consists of 15 residues. The CDR3 DNA follows: TGCGCCAGCAGCTTAGGGACAGGGATTAAGGCTGAAGCTTTCTTT. Amino acid sequence: CASSLGTGIKAEAFF.

The rearrangement uses TRBV6-2 or TRBV6-3 and TRBJ1-2; D possibly corresponds to TRBD1 (5 bases). Trimming took 6 bases from V and 4 from J, leaving 24 bases between them. From germline, CDR1 is MNHEY and CDR2 SVGEGT. This CDR3 contains 17 residues. The CDR3 coding sequence is TGTGCCAGCAGCAACCTCGGTTTCAAGGGGTTTAGCTATGGCTACACCTTC. Amino acid sequence: CASSNLGFKGFSYGYTF.

The table lists this clone with a few counts. J is TRBJ1-2 and V is TRBV12-3 or TRBV12-4; TRBD1 agrees at 11 bases. This CDR3 is 12 amino acids long. After removal of 6 bases from V and 6 bases from J, the junction contained 0 bases not matched to a gene. The CDR3 loop is CASRDRGHGYTF. DNA of the CDR3: TGTGCCAGCAGGGACAGGGGGCATGGCTACACCTTC.

The V call is TRBV7-9, the J call TRBJ1-3, with a weak D call TRBD1 (5 bases). V lost 5 bases to trimming and J lost 0 bases, with 17 bases between them. Germline V gene lookup returns CDR1 SEHNR and CDR2 FQNEAQ (reference sequence). The CDR3 is 17 amino acids. The CDR3 loop reads CASSHHLGVRSGNTIYF. The CDR3 DNA is TGTGCCAGCAGCCATCATTTAGGGGTCCGCTCTGGAAACACCATATATTTT.

V gene TRBV7-8 combines with J gene TRBJ2-1; 7 bases agree with TRBD2. The CDR3 contains 19 residues. The trim removed 0 bases at V and 6 bases at J, leaving 17 bases unmatched. The germline CDR1 and CDR2 sequences are SGHVS and FQNEAQ. The CDR3 loop is CASSLASGFSGRESNEQFF. The CDR3 DNA follows: TGTGCCAGCAGCTTAGCGTCTGGGTTTAGCGGGCGAGAATCCAATGAGCAGTTCTTC.

This clone was seen a single time. The chain employs TRBV2 and TRBJ1-1; 9 nucleotides align to TRBD1. The germline V gene encodes CDR1 SNHLY and CDR2 FYNNEI. This CDR3 is 15 amino acids long. With V trimmed by 7 bases and J by 1 base, 7 bases remained unmatched. The CDR3 sequence is CASKLQGATNTEAFF. CDR3 bases: TGTGCCAGCAAGCTACAGGGGGCAACGAACACTGAAGCTTTCTTT.

This chain joins TRBV5-4 and TRBJ2-1; TRBD2 agrees at 9 bases. There are 16 residues in the CDR3. V shed 3 bases, J shed 4 bases, and the junction held 8 bases outside the gene matches. Germline V gene data show CDR1 as SGHNT and CDR2 as YYREEE (reference sequence). The CDR3 protein is CASSSVKRGAYNEQFF. DNA for the CDR3: TGTGCCAGCAGCTCCGTTAAGCGGGGGGCTTACAATGAGCAGTTCTTC.

The rearrangement links TRBV2 to TRBJ1-1; D unclear. Germline V gene data show CDR1 as SNHLY and CDR2 as FYNNEI. Trimming shortened V by 0 bases and J by 1 base, and 15 bases separated the two germline ends. CDR3 length equals 17 residues. The CDR3 region is CASSEAEALRRNTEAFF. CDR3 DNA: TGTGCCAGCAGTGAAGCGGAGGCCTTGAGGAGGAACACTGAAGCTTTCTTT.

V is TRBV6-2 or TRBV6-3 and J is TRBJ1-5; D perhaps matches TRBD1 (6 bases). V lost 5 bases to trimming and J lost 0 bases, with 11 bases between them. The CDR3 length is 15 residues. The germline CDR1 and CDR2 sequences are MNHEY and SVGEGT. CDR3 in DNA: TGTGCCAGCAGTGACGGGACAAATAGCAATCAGCCCCAGCATTTT. Its translation: CASSDGTNSNQPQHF.

With regard to this clone: Other DNA sequences of this sample code for an identical CDR3. V usage is TRBV6-2 or TRBV6-3 and J usage is TRBJ2-3; 7 nucleotides agree with TRBD1. The germline gives CDR1 MNHEY, CDR2 SVGEGT. This CDR3 comprises 14 residues. V lost 6 bases and J lost 6; bases outside the gene matches: 9. CDR3 protein: CASSPRVGGDTQYF. The CDR3 coding sequence is TGTGCCAGCAGCCCACGGGTAGGGGGCGATACGCAGTATTTT.

The chain is built from TRBV5-4 and TRBJ1-1; the match to TRBD1 covers 9 bases. Germline loops: CDR1 SGHNT, CDR2 YYREEE (reference sequence). This CDR3 region has 16 residues. J gave up 5 bases and V 5 bases, and 13 bases lay outside the gene matches. CDR3 residues: CASSRAGQGFSTEAFF. Here the CDR3 DNA reads TGTGCCAGCAGTAGGGCCGGACAGGGGTTTTCTACTGAAGCTTTCTTT.